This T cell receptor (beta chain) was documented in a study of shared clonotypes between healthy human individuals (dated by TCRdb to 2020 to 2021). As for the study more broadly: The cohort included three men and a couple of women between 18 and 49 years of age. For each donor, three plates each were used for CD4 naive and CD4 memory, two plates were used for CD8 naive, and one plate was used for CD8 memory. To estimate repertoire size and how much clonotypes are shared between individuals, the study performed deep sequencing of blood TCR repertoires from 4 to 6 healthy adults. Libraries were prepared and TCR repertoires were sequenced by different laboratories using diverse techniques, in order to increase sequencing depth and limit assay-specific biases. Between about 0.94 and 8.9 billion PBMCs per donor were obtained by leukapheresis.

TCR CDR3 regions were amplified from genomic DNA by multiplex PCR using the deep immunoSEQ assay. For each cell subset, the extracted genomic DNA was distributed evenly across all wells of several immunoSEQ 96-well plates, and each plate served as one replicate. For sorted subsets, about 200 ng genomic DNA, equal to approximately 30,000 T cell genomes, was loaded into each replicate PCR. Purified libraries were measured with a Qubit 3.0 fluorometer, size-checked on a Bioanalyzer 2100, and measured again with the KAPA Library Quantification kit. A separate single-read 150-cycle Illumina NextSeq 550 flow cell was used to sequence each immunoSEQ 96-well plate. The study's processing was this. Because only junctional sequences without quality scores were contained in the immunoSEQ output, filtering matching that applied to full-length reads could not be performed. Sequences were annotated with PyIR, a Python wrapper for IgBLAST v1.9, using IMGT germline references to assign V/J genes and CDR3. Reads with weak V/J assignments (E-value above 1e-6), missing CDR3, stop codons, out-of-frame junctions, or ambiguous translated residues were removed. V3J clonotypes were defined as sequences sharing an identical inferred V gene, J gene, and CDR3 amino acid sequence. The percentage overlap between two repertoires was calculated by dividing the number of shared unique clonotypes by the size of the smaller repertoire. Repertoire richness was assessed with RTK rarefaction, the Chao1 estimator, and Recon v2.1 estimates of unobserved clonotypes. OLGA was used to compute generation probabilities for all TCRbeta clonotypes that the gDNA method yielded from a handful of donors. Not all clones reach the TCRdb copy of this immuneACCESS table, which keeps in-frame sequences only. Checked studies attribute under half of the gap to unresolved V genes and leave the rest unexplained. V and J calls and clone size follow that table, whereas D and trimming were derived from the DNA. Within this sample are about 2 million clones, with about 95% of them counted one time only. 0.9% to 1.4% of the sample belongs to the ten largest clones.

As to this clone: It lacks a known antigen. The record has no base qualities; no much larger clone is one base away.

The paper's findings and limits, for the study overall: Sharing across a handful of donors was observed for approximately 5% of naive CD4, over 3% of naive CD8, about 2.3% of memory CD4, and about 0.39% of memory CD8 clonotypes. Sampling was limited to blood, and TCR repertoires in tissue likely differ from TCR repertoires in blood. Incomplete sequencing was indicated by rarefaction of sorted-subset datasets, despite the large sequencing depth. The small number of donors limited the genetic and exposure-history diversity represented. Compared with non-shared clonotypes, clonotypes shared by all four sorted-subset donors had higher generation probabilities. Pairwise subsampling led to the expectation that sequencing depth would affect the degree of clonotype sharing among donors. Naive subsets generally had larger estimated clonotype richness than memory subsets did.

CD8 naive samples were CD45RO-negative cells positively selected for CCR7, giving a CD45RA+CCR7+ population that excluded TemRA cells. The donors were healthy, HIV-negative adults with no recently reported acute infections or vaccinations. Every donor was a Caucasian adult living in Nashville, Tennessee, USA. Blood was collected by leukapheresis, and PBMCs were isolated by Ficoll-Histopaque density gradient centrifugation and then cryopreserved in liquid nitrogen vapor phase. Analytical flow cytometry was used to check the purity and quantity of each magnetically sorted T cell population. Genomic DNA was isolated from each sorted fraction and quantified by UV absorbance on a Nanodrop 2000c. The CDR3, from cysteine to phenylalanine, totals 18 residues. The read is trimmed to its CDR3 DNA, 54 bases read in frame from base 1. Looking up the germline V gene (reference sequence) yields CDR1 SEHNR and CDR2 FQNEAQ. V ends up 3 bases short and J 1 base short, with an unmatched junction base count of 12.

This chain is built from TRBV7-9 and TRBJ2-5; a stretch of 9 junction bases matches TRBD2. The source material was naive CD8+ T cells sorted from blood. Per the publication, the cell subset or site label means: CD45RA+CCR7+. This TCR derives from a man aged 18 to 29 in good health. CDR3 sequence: CASSLAGGRGRLQETQYF. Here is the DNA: TGTGCCAGCAGCTTGGCGGGGGGGCGCGGGAGGCTCCAAGAGACCCAGTACTTC.